The 11 T cell receptor beta chains listed next were all sequenced from one sample in a study of T cell responses to AZD1222 COVID-19 vaccine. Measured with immunoSEQ multiplex PCR; TCRdb has only the in-frame clones, and not every one. The sample gives 100,000 or so clones, over 75% of which show up once; roughly 10% is in the top ten. This specimen consisted of peripheral blood, obtained 28 days after the second AZD1222 dose. All receptors come from an adult who received the AZD1222 COVID-19 vaccine.

V gene TRBV20-1 combines with J gene TRBJ2-1; D gene unclear. Between the trimmed V and J ends, which lost 8 bases and 10 bases, there was a span of 12 bases. Looked up from germline, CDR1 is DFQATT and CDR2 is SNEGSKA (reference sequence). The CDR3 spans 10 residues. CDR3 DNA: TGCAGTTCCAGTCCGCGGGAGCAGTTCTTC. This gives the protein CSSSPREQFF.

The rearrangement joins TRBV5-4 to TRBJ2-5; 9 bases fit TRBD2. In germline, CDR1 is SGHNT, CDR2 YYREEE (reference sequence). J lost 8 bases, V lost 4 bases, and 9 bases had no gene match. The CDR3 has 14 residues. CDR3 in amino acids: CASSAKTSGNTQYF. The DNA for the CDR3 is TGTGCCAGCAGCGCCAAGACTAGCGGAAATACCCAGTACTTC.

The chain recombines TRBV12-3 or TRBV12-4 with TRBJ1-2, with D unresolved. This CDR3 region has 13 residues. Trimming took 7 bases from V and 4 from J, leaving 13 bases between them. This CDR3 is CASTLGVSYGYTF. CDR3 sequence (DNA): TGTGCCAGCACCTTAGGAGTCTCCTATGGCTACACCTTC.

The chain links TRBV5-1 to TRBJ1-3, with D maybe TRBD1 (5 bases). CDR1 is SGHRS, CDR2 YFSETQ, per germline. V was pared by 0 bases and J by 0 bases, with 10 bases between. There are 16 residues in the CDR3. CDR3 in amino acids: CASSLGTGGSGNTIYF. CDR3 DNA sequence: TGCGCCAGCAGCTTGGGAACAGGTGGCTCTGGAAACACCATATATTTT.

The chain employs TRBV19 and TRBJ1-1; a possible D gene is TRBD1 (5 bases). The CDR3 is 16 residues long. The germline CDR1 and CDR2 sequences are LNHDA and SQIVND (reference sequence). V dropped 5 bases and J dropped 3 bases, with 19 bases sitting between them. DNA for the CDR3: TGTGCCAGTAGTGAAACTACTAGGGGTGAATACACTGAAGCTTTCTTT. This codes for CASSETTRGEYTEAFF.

The chain combines TRBV5-1 with TRBJ1-1; D gene unclear. This CDR3 is 13 amino acids long. Germline V lookup: CDR1 SGHRS, CDR2 YFSETQ. Trimming stripped 4 bases from V and 0 bases from J, with 7 bases between. The chain's CDR3 is CASSTDLNTEAFF. Written as DNA, the CDR3 is TGCGCCAGCAGCACGGACCTGAACACTGAAGCTTTCTTT.

This chain joins TRBV30 and TRBJ2-7; the D is unclear. This CDR3 contains 11 residues. Trimming took off 5 bases at V and 6 bases at J, with 11 bases between the two ends. Per the germline V gene, CDR1 is GTSNPN and CDR2 is SVGIG (reference sequence). Here the CDR3 DNA reads TGTGCCTGGGGCAAGAATGGCGAGCAGTACTTC. Residues: CAWGKNGEQYF.

The CDR3 loop is CASSWDRGTEAFF. DNA for the CDR3: TGTGCCAGCAGCTGGGACAGGGGCACTGAAGCTTTCTTT. The rearrangement links TRBV7-8 to TRBJ1-1; TRBD1 agrees at 10 bases. This CDR3 region has 13 residues. The junction had 0 bases not matched to a gene; V was cut back by 4 bases and J by 4 bases. Per germline, CDR1 SGHVS and CDR2 FQNEAQ.

V is TRBV4-3 and J is TRBJ2-7; D call uncertain. The V end was cut by 1 base, the J end by 12 bases, with 13 bases between. CDR3 length: 12 amino acids. Per the germline V gene, CDR1 is LGHNA and CDR2 is YSLEER. The CDR3 loop reads CASSQGRQRLYF. In nucleotides, the CDR3 is TGCGCCAGCAGCCAAGGTAGGCAGCGCCTGTACTTC.

The V and J genes are TRBV2 and TRBJ2-2; the match to TRBD2 covers 11 bases. The V gene's germline CDR1 is SNHLY and CDR2 FYNNEI. This CDR3 region has 16 residues. V gave up 5 bases and J gave up 1 base; unmatched junction bases: 3. DNA for the CDR3: TGTGCCAGCAGTCCACTAGCGGGAGAGAACACCGGGGAGCTGTTTTTT. Translated: CASSPLAGENTGELFF.

The chain is built from TRBV5-6 and TRBJ1-1; TRBD1 is a possible D gene (6 bases). Trimming left V 4 bases short and J 1 base short, with 14 bases between. The CDR3 runs 15 residues. Germline CDR1 SGHDT, CDR2 YYEEEE. CDR3 amino acids: CASSTRTAGNTEAFF. The CDR3 nucleotides read TGTGCCAGCAGCACTCGGACAGCTGGGAACACTGAAGCTTTCTTT.